One sample yielded the 19 T cell receptor beta chains listed below, sequenced in a study of blood T cell repertoires in COVID-19 (dated by TCRdb to about 2020). Library preparation used the immunoSEQ multiplex PCR assay. TCRdb provides this immuneACCESS table in a form limited to in-frame rearrangements. Some clones are lacking; in checked studies, under half of them reflect an unresolved V gene, and why the rest are absent is not known. The sample includes approximately 69,000 clones, with approximately 86% observed a single time. The ten most abundant clones make up approximately 12% of the sample. The sequenced sample consisted of peripheral blood. The receptors here all came from a human donor in a cohort sampled during active COVID-19.

This clone was observed once. J is TRBJ2-3 and V is TRBV5-1; 9 bases are a match to TRBD1. Unmatched junction bases numbered 2, after V lost 0 bases and J lost 3 bases. This CDR3 comprises 15 residues. Germline loops: CDR1 SGHRS, CDR2 YFSETQ. The CDR3 nucleotides read TGCGCCAGCAGCTTGGAGGGGACAGGGACAGATACGCAGTATTTT. The encoded protein is CASSLEGTGTDTQYF. The full variable domain, its missing parts supplied by reference TRBV5-1 and TRBJ2-3, is KAGVTQTPRYLIKTRGQQVTLSCSPISGHRSVSWYQQTPGQGLQFLFEYFSETQRNKGNFPGRFSGRQFSNSRSEMNVSTLELGDSALYLCASSLEGTGTDTQYFGPGTRLTVL.

This chain uses TRBV6-2 or TRBV6-3 with TRBJ1-5; no clear D. CDR1 and CDR2 from the germline V gene are MNHEY and SVGEGT. The CDR3 length is 17 residues. Trimming removed 2 bases at V and 2 bases at J, with 16 bases between. The CDR3 is CASSYPRGRGRNQPQHF. In DNA form, the CDR3 reads TGTGCCAGCAGTTACCCCCGCGGTCGTGGCCGCAATCAGCCCCAGCATTTT.

This sequence joins TRBV11-2 and TRBJ2-5, with D possibly TRBD2 on 6 matching bases. Per germline, CDR1 SGHAT and CDR2 FQNNGV. The CDR3 is 15 residues long. V shed 1 base and J shed 4 bases, with 13 bases lying between them. The CDR3 sequence: CASSLVGRSRETQYF. The CDR3 DNA reads TGTGCCAGCAGCTTAGTGGGGAGGTCCAGAGAGACCCAGTACTTC.

V usage is TRBV6-6 and J usage is TRBJ2-4; D perhaps matches TRBD1 (5 bases). Germline V gene sequence: CDR1 MNHNY, CDR2 SVGAGI (reference sequence). The CDR3 spans 13 residues. Trimming took 0 bases from V and 13 from J, leaving 13 bases between them. The CDR3 coding sequence is TGTGCCAGCAGTTACTCGACGACAGTTTCCCAGTACTTC. Translated, it gives CASSYSTTVSQYF.

Of note for this clone: The sample has other DNA sequences that encode this CDR3 too. The chain employs TRBV11-2 and TRBJ2-3, with D perhaps matching TRBD1 (5 bases). Trimming cost V 5 bases and J 0 bases, with 15 bases left between them. This CDR3 is 16 amino acids long. Germline CDR1 is SGHAT and CDR2 is FQNNGV. The CDR3 sequence: CASSPRSGWSTDTQYF. The CDR3 bases are TGTGCCAGCAGCCCAAGGTCAGGGTGGAGCACAGATACGCAGTATTTT.

This chain connects TRBV5-4 to TRBJ2-3, with 9 bases identical to TRBD1. From germline, CDR1 is SGHNT and CDR2 YYREEE (reference sequence). After removal of 5 bases from V and 3 bases from J, the junction contained 4 bases not matched to a gene. The CDR3 is 14 amino acids. As DNA, the CDR3 is TGTGCCAGCAGGGCGGGGACAGGGACAGATACGCAGTATTTT. Protein product: CASRAGTGTDTQYF.

The chain joins TRBV5-1 to TRBJ2-3, with 16 bases aligning to TRBD2. With 4 bases clipped from V and 0 bases from J, the junction kept 2 bases outside the gene matches. CDR1 is SGHRS and CDR2 is YFSETQ in the germline V gene. CDR3 length: 17 amino acids. CDR3 sequence: CASSLGLAGGSTDTQYF. Here the CDR3 DNA reads TGCGCCAGCAGCCTGGGACTAGCGGGGGGGAGCACAGATACGCAGTATTTT.

This rearrangement joins TRBV7-6 to TRBJ2-3; the match to TRBD2 covers 8 bases. The germline CDR1 and CDR2 sequences are SGHVS and FNYEAQ. CDR3 length: 19 amino acids. V gave up 4 bases and J gave up 2 bases; unmatched junction bases: 17. The CDR3 is CASSSRGLAAGAYTDTQYF. In DNA, the CDR3 is TGTGCCAGCAGCTCGAGAGGACTAGCCGCCGGGGCTTACACAGATACGCAGTATTTT.

This sequence joins TRBV6-8 and TRBJ1-1, with D maybe TRBD1 (6 bases). Trimming stripped 6 bases from V and 1 base from J, with 30 bases between. This CDR3 comprises 20 residues. The germline CDR1 and CDR2 sequences are MNHGY and SAAAGT. Here the CDR3 DNA reads TGTGCCAGCAGACCAAGGGGGGGAGGGAATAGGAAGGGAGGGAACACTGAAGCTTTCTTT. This gives the protein CASRPRGGGNRKGGNTEAFF.

The chain employs TRBV7-2 and TRBJ1-1, with a weak D call TRBD1 (6 bases). The germline CDR1 and CDR2 sequences are SGHTA and FQGNSA. The CDR3 runs to 15 residues. The ends were cut back, 0 bases at V and 3 bases at J, with 11 bases in the middle. CDR3 residues: CASSLAFQGYTEAFF. In DNA, the CDR3 is TGTGCCAGCAGCTTAGCTTTTCAGGGGTACACTGAAGCTTTCTTT.

The CDR3 DNA sequence: TGTGCCAGCAGGGAATACAGGGGTCCTAATGAAAAACTGTTTTTT. Amino acid sequence: CASREYRGPNEKLFF. The chain combines TRBV2 with TRBJ1-4, with TRBD1 identical over 7 bases. There are 15 residues in the CDR3. V trimming: 6 bases; J trimming: 3 bases; junction bases outside the gene matches: 7. Germline-derived CDR1 and CDR2 are SNHLY and FYNNEI.

The CDR3 spells CASSLISGNRNTEAFF. CDR3 coding DNA: TGTGCCAGCAGTTTAATCTCAGGGAACAGGAACACTGAAGCTTTCTTT. This rearrangement joins TRBV28 to TRBJ1-1; a possible D gene is TRBD1 (5 bases). This CDR3 region has 16 residues. Looked up from germline, CDR1 is MDHEN and CDR2 is SYDVKM. V was pared by 2 bases and J by 1 base, with 14 bases between.

CDR3 bases: TGTGCTAGTGGCCGGACAGGGGGTCAGCCCCAGCATTTT. Translating it yields CASGRTGGQPQHF. The chain couples TRBV12-5 to TRBJ1-5; 10 nucleotides align to TRBD1. CDR3 size: 13 residues. Trimming cost V 6 bases and J 6 bases; bases outside gene matches: 2. CDR1 LGHNT and CDR2 FRNRAP come from the germline V gene.

The rearrangement joins TRBV18 to TRBJ1-3, with D maybe TRBD1 (6 bases). V gave up 0 bases and J gave up 4 bases, with 13 bases separating them. Germline values: CDR1 KGHSH, CDR2 LQKENI. This CDR3 is 16 amino acids long. The CDR3 loop reads CASSPPTGSLGNTIYF. The CDR3 DNA sequence: TGTGCCAGCTCACCACCGACAGGCTCCCTCGGAAACACCATATATTTT.

V is TRBV7-9 and J is TRBJ2-3, with TRBD2 matching over 11 bases. Trimming took 3 bases from V and 0 from J; bases not matched to a gene: 5. The CDR3 covers 17 residues. The germline gives CDR1 SEHNR, CDR2 FQNEAQ (reference sequence). CDR3 in amino acids: CASSFLLAGVSTDTQYF. CDR3 bases: TGTGCCAGCAGCTTCCTACTAGCGGGGGTTAGCACAGATACGCAGTATTTT.

V gene TRBV6-5 combines with J gene TRBJ2-7, with 10 bases lining up with TRBD2. The trim removed 0 bases at V and 13 bases at J, leaving 6 bases unmatched. From germline, CDR1 is MNHEY and CDR2 SVGAGI. The CDR3 sequence is 13 residues long. CDR3 in amino acids: CASSYSGTSDHYF. CDR3 coding DNA: TGTGCCAGCAGTTACTCAGGGACTAGCGACCATTACTTC.

The chain couples TRBV6-5 to TRBJ2-5; perhaps TRBD1 as D (5 bases). The CDR3 has 14 amino acids. Trimming cost V 6 bases and J 4 bases, with 15 bases left between them. Germline V gives CDR1 MNHEY, CDR2 SVGAGI. CDR3 bases: TGTGCCAGCAGGCCCGGGTGGGGCCGAGAGACCCAGTACTTC. This codes for CASRPGWGRETQYF.

CDR3 coding DNA: TGTGCCAGCAGTTCAAAGAGATCCTACGAGCAGTACTTC. This sequence encodes CASSSKRSYEQYF. The V and J genes are TRBV27 and TRBJ2-7, with D uncertain. In germline, CDR1 is MNHEY, CDR2 SMNVEV (reference sequence). This CDR3 is 13 amino acids long. V lost 4 bases to trimming and J lost 1 base, with 8 bases between them.

This chain connects TRBV7-3 to TRBJ2-6; D perhaps matches TRBD1 (6 bases). The V and J ends lost 1 base and 0 bases respectively, with 16 bases between them. The CDR3 loop spans 19 amino acids. CDR1 and CDR2 (germline): SGHTA, FQGTGA. In nucleotides, the CDR3 is TGTGCCAGCAGCTTAAACGGACAGCTACTTCTCTCTGGGGCCAACGTCCTGACTTTC. Protein sequence: CASSLNGQLLLSGANVLTF.